The 18 T cell receptor beta chains in this list originate from one sample, sequenced in a study of T cells in Graves' hyperthyroidism and ophthalmopathy. RNA transcripts were the template for amplifying TCR beta CDR3 regions. When the TCR CDR3 underwent first-round RT-PCR, the HTBI primer set was used. One entry per CDR3 protein results from TCRdb running MiXCR on the multiplex PCR reads. Of roughly 280,000 distinct CDR3 sequences listed, 17% are singletons. Sequenced material: blood. The receptor set was obtained from a woman aged 55-69 years with Graves' ophthalmopathy.

CDR3: CASGTGQGSGEQFF. CDR3 nucleotides: TGTGCCAGTGGGACGGGACAGGGCTCTGGTGAGCAGTTCTTC. This chain connects TRBV19 to TRBJ2-1; TRBD1 aligns across 9 bases. This CDR3 region has 14 residues. The junction had 11 bases not matched to a gene; V was cut back by 8 bases and J by 9 bases. Germline-derived CDR1 and CDR2 are LNHDA and SQIVND (reference sequence).

This chain links TRBV28 with TRBJ1-4; perhaps TRBD1 as D (5 bases). Germline lookup yields CDR1 MDHEN and CDR2 SYDVKM. The CDR3 contains 15 residues. V lost 0 bases and J lost 8, with 13 bases in between. CDR3: CASSLWGQGYEKLFF. CDR3 nucleotides: TGTGCCAGCAGTTTATGGGGTCAGGGTTACGAAAAACTGTTTTTT.

V usage is TRBV20-1 and J usage is TRBJ2-5, with D possibly being TRBD2 (5 bases). The V gene lost 0 bases and the J gene lost 4 bases, with 9 bases spanning the gap. CDR1 DFQATT and CDR2 SNEGSKA come from the germline V gene (reference sequence). The CDR3 runs 13 residues. The CDR3 DNA reads TGCAGTGCTAGAGACAGTGAGGGAGAGACCCAGTACTTC. It yields the protein CSARDSEGETQYF.

This clonotype was observed a few times. The chain recombines TRBV19 with TRBJ2-7, with D tentatively TRBD2 (5 bases). This CDR3 is 15 amino acids long. Trimming left V 4 bases short and J 3 bases short, with 16 bases between. Germline V gene sequence: CDR1 LNHDA, CDR2 SQIVND (reference sequence). The CDR3 bases are TGTGCCAGTAGTAGGTTAGGAGGCGGCCGCTACGAGCAGTACTTC. This translates into CASSRLGGGRYEQYF.

This clonotype was recorded a few times. The chain employs TRBV12-3 or TRBV12-4 and TRBJ2-2, with D uncertain. The CDR3 is made up of 14 amino acids. Trimming cost V 2 bases and J 0 bases, with 4 bases left between them. The DNA for the CDR3 is TGTGCCAGCAGTTTACAGCCGAACACCGGGGAGCTGTTTTTT. Encoded protein: CASSLQPNTGELFF.

This clonotype has a count of ten or more. This chain links TRBV5-1 with TRBJ2-1, with D possibly called TRBD1 or TRBD2 (5 bases each). The CDR3 has 16 amino acids. CDR1 and CDR2 from the germline V gene are SGHRS and YFSETQ. The V end lost 4 bases, the J end lost 4 bases, and 18 bases lay between the germline ends. CDR3 residues: CASSLSPTGTYNEQFF. CDR3 bases: TGCGCCAGCAGCCTCAGTCCTACGGGGACGTACAATGAGCAGTTCTTC.

This clonotype was detected ten times or more. The chain joins TRBV4-3 to TRBJ2-7; D is perhaps TRBD1 (5 bases). The length of the CDR3 is 15 residues. Germline CDR1 reads LGHNA; CDR2 reads YSLEER. With 1 base removed from V and 5 bases from J, the gap between germline ends came to 15 bases. CDR3 residues: CASSQAGRALDEQYF. Written as DNA, the CDR3 is TGCGCCAGCAGCCAAGCAGGCAGGGCGCTAGACGAGCAGTACTTC.

The chain links TRBV7-8 to TRBJ2-7, with 7 bases aligning to TRBD1. In germline, CDR1 is SGHVS, CDR2 FQNEAQ. CDR3 length: 14 residues. The J segment lost 9 bases and the V segment lost 5 bases, leaving 13 bases of the junction unmatched. In DNA, the CDR3 is TGTGCCAGCAGCCGAGAGGGACAGTCAAATGGGCAGTACTTC. This encodes CASSREGQSNGQYF. Full variable domain (rest looked up from reference TRBV7-8 and TRBJ2-7): GAGVSQSPRYKVAKRGQDVALRCDPISGHVSLFWYQQALGQGPEFLTYFQNEAQLDKSGLPSDRFFAERPEGSVSTLKIQRTQQEDSAVYLCASSREGQSNGQYFGPGTRLTVT.

This clonotype was recorded many times. The DNA for the CDR3 is TGTGCCTGGAGTGTACGATGGACAGGGTTCGAGCAGTACTTC. This translates into CAWSVRWTGFEQYF. The chain couples TRBV30 to TRBJ2-7, with 8 nucleotides matching TRBD1. The CDR3 covers 14 residues. CDR1 is GTSNPN and CDR2 is SVGIG in the germline V gene (reference sequence). V shed 0 bases, J shed 6 bases, and the junction held 7 bases outside the gene matches.

This clonotype appeared many times. The genes are TRBV6-5 and TRBJ1-1; tentative D call: TRBD1 (6 bases). The CDR3 consists of 15 residues. Trimming stripped 2 bases from V and 1 base from J, with 11 bases between. The germline V gene has CDR1 MNHEY and CDR2 SVGAGI. The CDR3 nucleotides read TGTGCCAGCAGTTACCGGGGGGGCGGGAACACTGAAGCTTTCTTT. It is translated as CASSYRGGGNTEAFF.

This chain links TRBV3-1 with TRBJ2-7, with D perhaps TRBD2 (5 bases). The CDR3 covers 13 residues. The V end was cut by 10 bases, the J end by 2 bases, with 15 bases between. Germline V gene sequence: CDR1 LGHDT, CDR2 YNNKEL (reference sequence). CDR3 coding DNA: TGTGCCACCTCCCAGGCCGGGACCTACGAGCAGTACTTC. Residues: CATSQAGTYEQYF.

This clonotype was picked up a small number of times. V is TRBV6-2 or TRBV6-3 and J is TRBJ1-2; TRBD1 matches 12 bases. The V and J ends lost 6 bases and 4 bases, in that order; junction bases with no gene match: 9. This CDR3 has 16 amino acids. CDR1 and CDR2 (germline): MNHEY, SVGEGT. The CDR3 loop reads CASSPRGQGAVYGYTF. CDR3 sequence (DNA): TGTGCCAGCAGCCCCAGGGGACAGGGGGCGGTCTATGGCTACACCTTC.

Many counts were recorded for this clonotype. This chain joins TRBV6-2 or TRBV6-3 and TRBJ2-3, with TRBD1 identical over 7 bases. CDR1 MNHEY and CDR2 SVGEGT come from the germline V gene. This CDR3 contains 15 residues. Trimming removed 4 bases from V and 2 bases from J; junction bases left unmatched: 6. DNA of the CDR3: TGTGCCAGCAGTTTATCCGGGACAGACACAGATACGCAGTATTTT. Amino acids: CASSLSGTDTDTQYF.

This clonotype was seen only once. The rearrangement uses TRBV7-2 and TRBJ2-1; 7 positions match TRBD2. CDR1 is SGHTA, CDR2 FQGNSA, per germline. After removal of 4 bases from V and 3 bases from J, the junction contained 9 bases not matched to a gene. This CDR3 has 16 amino acids. The CDR3 DNA reads TGTGCCAGCAGCTCCTTTGGGGCGGGAGACTACAATGAGCAGTTCTTC. It specifies CASSSFGAGDYNEQFF. The complete variable domain, with remaining parts taken from reference TRBV7-2 and TRBJ2-1, reads GAGVSQSPSNKVTEKGKDVELRCDPISGHTALYWYRQSLGQGLEFLIYFQGNSAPDKSGLPSDRFSAERTGGSVSTLTIQRTQQEDSAVYLCASSSFGAGDYNEQFFGPGTRLTVL.

This clonotype occurred many times. The chain combines TRBV11-2 with TRBJ1-2; D ambiguous. The CDR3 runs to 14 residues. In germline, CDR1 is SGHAT, CDR2 FQNNGV. V was pared by 3 bases and J by 2 bases, with 10 bases between. CDR3 in DNA: TGTGCCAGCAGCTTCGCTGGCAGAAACTATGGCTACACCTTC. Amino acid sequence: CASSFAGRNYGYTF.

The J gene is TRBJ1-2, the V gene TRBV4-2, with no clear D. Looked up from germline, CDR1 is LGHNA and CDR2 is YNFKEQ. The V end was cut by 0 bases, the J end by 5 bases, with 16 bases between. The CDR3 length is 16 residues. CDR3 residues: CASSQDHLQNAYGYTF. The CDR3 coding sequence is TGTGCCAGCAGCCAAGATCACCTCCAAAACGCATATGGCTACACCTTC.

This clonotype was recorded a few times. The CDR3 protein is CSARDSRTTGELFF. The CDR3 DNA reads TGCAGTGCTAGAGATTCGAGGACCACCGGGGAGCTGTTTTTT. The chain recombines TRBV20-1 with TRBJ2-2; D is unresolved. The CDR3 spans 14 residues. Germline CDR1 is DFQATT and CDR2 is SNEGSKA (reference sequence). Trimming cost V 0 bases and J 4 bases, with 9 bases left between them.

This clonotype was observed at least ten times. The chain is built from TRBV20-1 and TRBJ1-5; D not certain. This CDR3 has 11 residues. Trimming cost V 5 bases and J 7 bases, with 9 bases left between them. Germline CDR1 DFQATT, CDR2 SNEGSKA (reference sequence). The CDR3 coding sequence is TGCAGTGCTTCAAGCGGGCAGCCCCAGCATTTT. Translation gives CSASSGQPQHF.